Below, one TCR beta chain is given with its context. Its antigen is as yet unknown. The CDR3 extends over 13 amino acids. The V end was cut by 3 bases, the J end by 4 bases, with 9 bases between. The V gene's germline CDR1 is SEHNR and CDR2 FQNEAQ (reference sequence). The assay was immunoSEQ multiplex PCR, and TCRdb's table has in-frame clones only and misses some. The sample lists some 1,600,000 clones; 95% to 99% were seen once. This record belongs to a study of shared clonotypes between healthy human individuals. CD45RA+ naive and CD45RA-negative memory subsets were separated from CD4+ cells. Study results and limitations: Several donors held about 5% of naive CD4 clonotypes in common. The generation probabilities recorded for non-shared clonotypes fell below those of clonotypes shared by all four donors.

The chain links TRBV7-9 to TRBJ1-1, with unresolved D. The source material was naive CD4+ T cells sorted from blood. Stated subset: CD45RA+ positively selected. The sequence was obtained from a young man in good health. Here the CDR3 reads CASSFLGTTEAFF. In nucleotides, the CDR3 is TGTGCCAGCAGCTTCCTAGGTACCACTGAAGCTTTCTTT.